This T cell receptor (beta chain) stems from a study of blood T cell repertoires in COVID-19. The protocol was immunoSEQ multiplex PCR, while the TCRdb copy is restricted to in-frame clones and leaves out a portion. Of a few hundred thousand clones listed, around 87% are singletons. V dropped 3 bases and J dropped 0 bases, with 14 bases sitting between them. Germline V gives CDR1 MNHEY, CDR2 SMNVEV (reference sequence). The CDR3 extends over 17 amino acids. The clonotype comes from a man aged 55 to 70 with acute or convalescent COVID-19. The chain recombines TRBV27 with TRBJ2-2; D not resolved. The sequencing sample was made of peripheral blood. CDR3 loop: CASSLEPASANTGELFF. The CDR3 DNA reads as TGTGCCAGCAGTTTGGAGCCAGCGAGCGCGAACACCGGGGAGCTGTTTTTT.